The rows below give T cell receptor beta chains drawn from one sample of a study of CD8 T cells in Susac syndrome. TCRdb re-called the immunoSEQ multiplex PCR reads with MiXCR, one entry per CDR3 protein. The sample lists around 80,000 distinct CDR3 sequences; roughly 92% were seen once. The sequenced sample consisted of CD8+ T cells from PBMCs. These receptors originate from a human donor with Susac syndrome. Both conserved end residues are part of each CDR3. A D gene is named only where the DNA matches it firmly. Rows give clone size only sometimes, using once, few, many, or a class for an expanded clone.

j_gene	v_gene	d_gene	abundance	CDR3nt	CDR3aa
TRBJ2-7	TRBV28	.	.	TGTGCCAGCTCCGACACTGCCTACGAGCAGTACTTC	CASSDTAYEQYF
TRBJ2-1	TRBV5-1	.	.	TGCGCCAGCAGCCCCGCCCCTAGCGCTAGCTACAATGAGCAGTTCTTC	CASSPAPSASYNEQFF
TRBJ2-1	TRBV3-1	TRBD2	.	TGTGCCAGCAGCCAAGATTATCGGGACTATTACAATGAGCAGTTCTTC	CASSQDYRDYYNEQFF
TRBJ2-3	TRBV20-1	.	.	TGCAGTGCTAGACAGGGTGAAGTCACAGATACGCAGTATTTT	CSARQGEVTDTQYF
TRBJ2-5	TRBV5-1	.	.	TGCGCCAGCAGCTTGGCAGGGACTGCCCCTGGGACCCAGTACTTC	CASSLAGTAPGTQYF
TRBJ2-1	TRBV7-9	.	.	TGTGCCAGCAGCCCCCGTTCGGGGTACGGATCGGTCCGGAATGAGCAGTTCTTC	CASSPRSGYGSVRNEQFF
TRBJ2-7	TRBV13	TRBD2	.	TGTGCCAGCAGCTTAGGATTCAGGGTTGCTAGCGGGAGCTCCTACGAGCAGTACTTC	CASSLGFRVASGSSYEQYF
TRBJ2-7	TRBV20-1	TRBD2	.	TGCAGTGCTAGGGGGACTAGCGGGGGACAATGGGAGCAGTACTTC	CSARGTSGGQWEQYF
TRBJ1-5	TRBV19	.	.	TGTGCCAGTAGCGGGACGGTCAATCAGCCCCAGCATTTT	CASSGTVNQPQHF
TRBJ1-1	TRBV10-3	.	.	TGTGCCACGGGGGAAGGAAGTTGGGCTTTCTTT	CATGEGSWAFF
TRBJ2-7	TRBV27	.	once	TGTGCCAGCAGTTTACAAACCCCGTCTGGGGTTCGGTACGAGCAGTACTTC	CASSLQTPSGVRYEQYF
TRBJ2-2	TRBV27	.	.	TGTGCCAGCAGTTTAAGTGGGTACACCGGGGAGCTGTTTTTT	CASSLSGYTGELFF
TRBJ1-4	TRBV5-1	.	.	TGCGCCAGCAGGACCGCAACTAATGAAAAACTGTTTTTT	CASRTATNEKLFF
TRBJ2-1	TRBV4-3	.	.	TGCGCCAGCCAGAGGCGGGTCTCCTACAATGAGCAGTTCTTC	CASQRRVSYNEQFF
TRBJ1-4	TRBV10-3	TRBD1	.	TGTGCCATCAGTGACAGGAAACAGGGGGATGAAAAACTGTTTTTT	CAISDRKQGDEKLFF
TRBJ2-3	TRBV7-2	TRBD2	.	TGTGCCAGCAGCTTACACACTACGACTAGCGGGAGCAGCTTGGCGCAGTATTTT	CASSLHTTTSGSSLAQYF
TRBJ1-1	TRBV14	TRBD1	.	TGTGCCAGCAGCCAGGACAGGGGTACCTCTAAAGCTTTCTTT	CASSQDRGTSKAFF
TRBJ1-2	TRBV9	TRBD1	.	TGTGCCAGCGGCCCTACAGGGGGGATTGGCTACACCTTC	CASGPTGGIGYTF
TRBJ2-7	TRBV6-6	.	once	TGTGCCAGCAGTTACGGGCAAAACTACTCCTACGAGCAGTACTTC	CASSYGQNYSYEQYF
TRBJ2-1	TRBV7-8	.	.	TGTGCCAGCAGCTACGTACCAGGGAGAGATGAGCAGTTCTTC	CASSYVPGRDEQFF
TRBJ2-3	TRBV7-2	.	.	TGTGCCAGCAGCTTAGTTGAGCGGAGCACAGATACGCAGTATTTT	CASSLVERSTDTQYF
TRBJ1-5	TRBV12-3/TRBV12-4	.	.	TGTGCCAGCAGTTTCCACAATCAGCCCCAGCATTTT	CASSFHNQPQHF
TRBJ2-3	TRBV7-2	.	.	TGTGCCAGCAGCCACCGCACAGATACGCAGTATTTT	CASSHRTDTQYF
TRBJ2-4	TRBV2	.	.	TGTGCCAGCAGTGAAGCAGGGGTGGGAGGATCCTTAGGCAAAAACATTCAGTACTTC	CASSEAGVGGSLGKNIQYF
TRBJ2-2	TRBV5-4	TRBD2	.	TGTGCCAGCAGCTTGTCGGGACTAGCGGGAGTCAACACCGGGGAGCTGTTTTTT	CASSLSGLAGVNTGELFF
TRBJ1-5	TRBV7-8	TRBD1	.	TGTGCCAGCAGCGTAAACAGGGGAGGGAATCAGCCCCAGCATTTT	CASSVNRGGNQPQHF
TRBJ1-1	TRBV4-3	.	.	TGCGCCAGCAGCCAATACAGGGTGAACACTGAAGCTTTCTTT	CASSQYRVNTEAFF
TRBJ2-6	TRBV6-5	.	.	TGTGCCAGCAGTTCCAGGACCAACGTCCTGACTTTC	CASSSRTNVLTF
TRBJ2-7	TRBV12-3/TRBV12-4	.	.	TGTGCCAGCAGCCAAGAGGGGCTCCCCTACGAGCAGTACTTC	CASSQEGLPYEQYF
TRBJ2-1	TRBV27	TRBD2	.	TGTGCCAGCAGCCGGGGACTAGCGGCCTGGAATGAGCAGTTCTTC	CASSRGLAAWNEQFF
TRBJ1-2	TRBV7-2	.	.	TGTGCCAGCAGCTTAGGGCGGCAGGGTTATGGCTACACCTTC	CASSLGRQGYGYTF
TRBJ1-5	TRBV5-1	TRBD1	.	TGCGCCAGCAGCTTGGACGGACAGGATTTTGGAAATCAGCCCCAGCATTTT	CASSLDGQDFGNQPQHF
TRBJ2-7	TRBV5-1	TRBD1	.	TGCGCCAGCAGCGCAGACAGGGCCGAGCAGTACTTC	CASSADRAEQYF
TRBJ2-7	TRBV20-1	.	.	TGCAGTGCTGAGAGCGGTTACGAGCAGTACTTC	CSAESGYEQYF
TRBJ2-7	TRBV28	.	.	TGTGCCAGCAGTACGAAGGTACACTCCTACGAGCAGTACTTC	CASSTKVHSYEQYF
TRBJ1-1	TRBV25-1	.	.	TGTGCCAGCAGTGAGGCGTCGGGACCGTGGAATACTGAAGCTTTCTTT	CASSEASGPWNTEAFF
TRBJ2-2	TRBV29-1	TRBD2	.	TGCAGCGTTGAAGCTAGGGAATTGGGGGTAGCGGGCTTAACCGGGGAGCTGTTTTTT	CSVEARELGVAGLTGELFF
TRBJ2-4	TRBV30	.	.	TGTGCCTGGAGTGTAGAAGGCACCGGAAACATTCAGTACTTC	CAWSVEGTGNIQYF
TRBJ2-1	TRBV19	TRBD2	few	TGTGCCAGTAGGACCCTAGCGGTGCTGCCCAATGAGCAGTTCTTC	CASRTLAVLPNEQFF
TRBJ2-1	TRBV6-1	.	.	TGTGCCAGCAGTGTTTTGGACTTCAATGAGCAGTTCTTC	CASSVLDFNEQFF
TRBJ1-5	TRBV7-9	.	.	TGTGCCAGCAGCTTAGGCGGTATCAATCAGCCCCAGCATTTT	CASSLGGINQPQHF
TRBJ2-7	TRBV24-1	.	.	TGTGCCACCAGTGATCGCGCAGGGATTGGATACGAGCAGTACTTC	CATSDRAGIGYEQYF
TRBJ2-7	TRBV12-5	TRBD1	.	TGTGCTAGTGGTCTCGGGACAGCCGAGCAGTACTTC	CASGLGTAEQYF
TRBJ2-3	TRBV7-2	TRBD2	.	TGTGCCAGCAGCTTAAGGGCGGGGGGGGACACAGATACGCAGTATTTT	CASSLRAGGDTDTQYF
TRBJ2-5	TRBV2	.	.	TGTGCCAGCACTCTGGTCCGGGAGACCCAGTACTTC	CASTLVRETQYF
TRBJ1-2	TRBV3-1	.	.	TGTGCCAGCAGCCAAGACCAGGAAGGTGGCTACACCTTC	CASSQDQEGGYTF
TRBJ1-5	TRBV3-1	.	.	TGTGCCAGCAGCCAAGGTATTGTGTCGGGCAATCAGCCCCAGCATTTT	CASSQGIVSGNQPQHF
TRBJ1-2	TRBV29-1	TRBD1	few	TGCAGCGTTGCAGGGGGCGCGGGCTATGGCTACACCTTC	CSVAGGAGYGYTF
TRBJ2-1	TRBV20-1	TRBD1	.	TGCAGTGCTAGAGATCTGAAGGGACAGGGGGTGAATGAGCAGTTCTTC	CSARDLKGQGVNEQFF
TRBJ2-3	TRBV23-1	.	.	TGCGCCAGCAGTCAATCGAGGGCAACAGATACGCAGTATTTT	CASSQSRATDTQYF
TRBJ1-2	TRBV20-1	.	.	TGCAGTGCTAGAGATCCGAGGACGTCGTTCATTTATGGCTACACCTTC	CSARDPRTSFIYGYTF
TRBJ2-7	TRBV11-2	TRBD2	.	TGTGCCAGCAGCTTAGCGGCCGGGAGGGGATACGAGCAGTACTTC	CASSLAAGRGYEQYF
TRBJ1-2	TRBV2	.	once	TGTGCCAGCAGTGTTGCAGGAGCGGGCTACACCTTC	CASSVAGAGYTF
TRBJ2-3	TRBV2	TRBD2	.	TGTGCCAGCAGTGTAGCGGGGATCGGAGATACGCAGTATTTT	CASSVAGIGDTQYF
TRBJ2-1	TRBV7-2	TRBD2	.	TGTGCCAGCAGCTCGACGGGGGGGTGGTCCTACAATGAGCAGTTCTTC	CASSSTGGWSYNEQFF
TRBJ1-2	TRBV5-1	.	.	TGCGCCAGCAGCACGGGCAGGGGCTATGGCTACACCTTC	CASSTGRGYGYTF
TRBJ2-3	TRBV5-6	.	.	TGTGCCAGCAGAAAAGGGGGGGTTGGCACAGATACGCAGTATTTT	CASRKGGVGTDTQYF
TRBJ2-1	TRBV5-1	.	.	TGCGCCAGCAGCATCAACCGGGACCACCTCAATGAGCAGTTCTTC	CASSINRDHLNEQFF
TRBJ2-3	TRBV3-1	.	.	TGTGCCAGCAGTCTCGGGACTCTGGACCGCACAGATACGCAGTATTTT	CASSLGTLDRTDTQYF
TRBJ2-7	TRBV7-8	.	.	TGTGCCAGCAGCAACAGGGGGGGCAGCCCCTACGAGCAGTACTTC	CASSNRGGSPYEQYF